This T cell receptor (beta chain) stems from a study of response to subunit inactivated influenza vaccine. Findings and limits, study-wide: Each seasonal influenza vaccination recruits few new T cells, the authors suggested.

MiXCR, applied by TCRdb to the RT-PCR reads, yields one record per CDR3 protein. The sample yields hundreds of thousands of distinct CDR3 sequences, about 11% seen once. From germline, CDR1 is MDHEN and CDR2 SYDVKM. This CDR3 region has 15 residues. V lost 3 bases and J 10 bases, leaving 20 bases between the germline ends. This clonotype was detected a few times. Antigen specificity is unknown. The TCR was taken from a man in his fifties who received an inactivated influenza vaccine. The gene calls are TRBV28 and TRBJ2-3; D perhaps matches TRBD2 (5 bases). This specimen was PBMCs from blood, taken on the day of vaccination. The CDR3 region has the DNA TGTGCCAGCAGTTTGTCGCTAGCAGCCACTCGGGCGCAGTATTTT. This translates into CASSLSLAATRAQYF.